One and the same sample provided the 30 T cell receptor beta chains below, sequenced in a study of cytomegalovirus exposure and HLA in healthy donors. The PCR employed 60 Vbeta primers together with 13 Jbeta primers. Clones were read by immunoSEQ multiplex PCR, and TCRdb kept only the in-frame ones, dropping some. This table holds about 250,000 clones, roughly two thirds found once. The specimen was PBMCs. Receptors were obtained from a female donor in good health and CMV-seronegative.

In its sample, this clone was seen a few times. The CDR3 loop is CASSLLGTGATGANVLTF. The CDR3 DNA is TGTGCCAGCAGCTTACTAGGGACAGGGGCCACCGGGGCCAACGTCCTGACTTTC. The chain links TRBV11-2 to TRBJ2-6; TRBD1 aligns across 10 bases. With 2 bases clipped from V and 4 bases from J, the junction kept 8 bases outside the gene matches. CDR1 is SGHAT and CDR2 is FQNNGV in the germline V gene. The CDR3 runs to 18 residues.

The chain joins TRBV7-6 to TRBJ2-5; TRBD2 aligns across 7 bases. From germline, CDR1 is SGHVS and CDR2 FNYEAQ. This CDR3 has 15 amino acids. V dropped 5 bases and J dropped 3; count of bases not matched to a gene: 9. CDR3 DNA sequence: TGTGCCAGCAGCCCCGGAGTGGCGGGAGAAGAGACCCAGTACTTC. As protein: CASSPGVAGEETQYF.

This chain links TRBV7-9 with TRBJ2-7; D perhaps matches TRBD1 (5 bases). V dropped 4 bases and J dropped 3 bases, with 10 bases sitting between them. Germline lookup yields CDR1 SEHNR and CDR2 FQNEAQ (reference sequence). The CDR3 extends over 13 amino acids. The CDR3 DNA reads TGTGCCAGCAGCTCAGAGGACATCTACGAGCAGTACTTC. Its protein is CASSSEDIYEQYF. The entire variable domain, with the rest obtained from reference TRBV7-9 and TRBJ2-7, is as follows: DTGVSQNPRHKITKRGQNVTFRCDPISEHNRLYWYRQTLGQGPEFLTYFQNEAQLEKSRLLSDRFSAERPKGSFSTLEIQRTEQGDSAMYLCASSSEDIYEQYFGPGTRLTVT.

Worth noting for this clone: The same CDR3 also results from other DNA sequences found in this sample. V and J are TRBV2 and TRBJ2-2, with 8 bases aligning to TRBD1. This CDR3 has 15 amino acids. Per germline, CDR1 SNHLY and CDR2 FYNNEI. V gave up 8 bases and J gave up 0 bases; unmatched junction bases: 5. Here the CDR3 DNA reads TGTGCCAGCTCCAGACAGGGGACGAACACCGGGGAGCTGTTTTTT. Protein sequence: CASSRQGTNTGELFF.

The sample holds one count of this clone. In DNA, the CDR3 is TGTGCCAGCAGCGCCCGAGGTCATGGCTACACCTTC. The encoded protein is CASSARGHGYTF. The chain couples TRBV9 to TRBJ1-2; D is uncertain. The CDR3 is made up of 12 amino acids. With 3 bases removed from V and 6 bases from J, the gap between germline ends came to 9 bases. Germline V CDR1 and CDR2: SGDLS, YYNGEE.

The genes are TRBV2 and TRBJ2-1, with 8 bases aligning to TRBD2. The CDR3 length is 14 residues. Germline lookup yields CDR1 SNHLY and CDR2 FYNNEI. V lost 3 bases, J lost 9 bases, and 7 bases stayed unmatched. CDR3 residues: CASSDGTSSVEQFF. CDR3 DNA sequence: TGTGCCAGCAGTGATGGGACTAGTTCGGTTGAGCAGTTCTTC.

This rearrangement joins TRBV30 to TRBJ2-7; D call uncertain. Looked up from germline, CDR1 is GTSNPN and CDR2 is SVGIG (reference sequence). Between the trimmed V and J ends, which lost 1 base and 3 bases, there was a span of 7 bases. CDR3 length: 12 residues. CDR3 loop: CAWSGHNYEQYF. The CDR3, as DNA: TGTGCCTGGAGTGGACACAACTACGAGCAGTACTTC.

The J gene is TRBJ2-2, the V gene TRBV19; TRBD1 might be the D (5 bases). V was clipped by 0 bases and J by 3 bases, with 5 bases between them. The CDR3 spans 14 residues. Looked up from germline, CDR1 is LNHDA and CDR2 is SQIVND (reference sequence). The CDR3 DNA is TGTGCCAGTAGTATAGAAGGGGACACCGGGGAGCTGTTTTTT. Protein sequence: CASSIEGDTGELFF.

Comment on this clone: Its ends do not fully match the called genes, so a read error is possible. The chain is built from TRBV7-9 and TRBJ1-2, with D unresolved. The germline V gene encodes CDR1 SEHNR and CDR2 FQNEAQ (reference sequence). The CDR3 contains 16 residues. CDR3 sequence (DNA): TGTTCCAGCAGCCACCTACCGACACTGATTGGCTATGGCTACACCTTC. It is translated as CSSSHLPTLIGYGYTF.

This chain uses TRBV5-1 with TRBJ2-5; D call uncertain. The end of the DNA fits TRBJ2-7 better, so the J call may be wrong. The CDR3 is 11 residues long. Germline values: CDR1 SGHRS, CDR2 YFSETQ. The CDR3 DNA is TGCGCCAGTCGAACCAACTACGAGCAGTACTTC. This encodes CASRTNYEQYF.

This clone was detected only a few times. This chain joins TRBV9 and TRBJ2-2; 13 bases fit TRBD2. The CDR3 contains 18 residues. V lost 0 bases and J lost 2; bases outside the gene matches: 4. Looked up from germline, CDR1 is SGDLS and CDR2 is YYNGEE. The CDR3 loop is CASSVVRGLAGNTGELFF. The CDR3 DNA sequence: TGTGCCAGCAGCGTAGTTAGGGGACTAGCGGGAAACACCGGGGAGCTGTTTTTT.

The chain uses TRBV2 and TRBJ2-1; D perhaps matches TRBD2 (6 bases). V was pared by 7 bases and J by 2 bases, with 12 bases between. The CDR3 loop spans 14 amino acids. Germline values: CDR1 SNHLY, CDR2 FYNNEI. CDR3 DNA sequence: TGTGCCAGCATGGGACTGACGACCTACAATGAGCAGTTCTTC. This gives the protein CASMGLTTYNEQFF.

The V call is TRBV5-1, the J call TRBJ2-3; a weak D match, TRBD2 (5 bases). Deletions cut 0 bases from V and 6 bases from J, with 14 bases between. This CDR3 spans 15 amino acids. Germline CDR1 and CDR2: SGHRS and YFSETQ. CDR3 sequence reads: CASSLGAADGDTQYF. The CDR3 DNA is TGCGCCAGCAGCTTGGGAGCGGCAGATGGGGATACGCAGTATTTT. The full variable domain, in which reference TRBV5-1 and TRBJ2-3 provide the parts outside the CDR3, is KAGVTQTPRYLIKTRGQQVTLSCSPISGHRSVSWYQQTPGQGLQFLFEYFSETQRNKGNFPGRFSGRQFSNSRSEMNVSTLELGDSALYLCASSLGAADGDTQYFGPGTRLTVL.

J is TRBJ1-1 and V is TRBV29-1; 9 bases match TRBD1. Germline values: CDR1 SQVTM, CDR2 ANQGSEA. CDR3 length equals 14 residues. The V and J ends lost 6 bases and 1 base, in that order; junction bases with no gene match: 6. As DNA, the CDR3 is TGCAGCGTAACAGGGGGCGGTGGGAACACTGAAGCTTTCTTT. Its translation: CSVTGGGGNTEAFF.

This sequence joins TRBV2 and TRBJ2-3, with D unresolved. The CDR3 length is 11 residues. Trimming cost V 11 bases and J 3 bases, with 9 bases left between them. Per the germline V gene, CDR1 is SNHLY and CDR2 is FYNNEI. CDR3: CAFASTDTQYF. The CDR3 DNA sequence: TGTGCCTTCGCTAGTACAGATACGCAGTATTTT.

This clone was picked up a small number of times. The V call is TRBV7-9, the J call TRBJ2-2; D unclear. The CDR3 totals 14 residues. Germline-derived CDR1 and CDR2 are SEHNR and FQNEAQ (reference sequence). V lost 2 bases, J lost 4 bases, and 8 bases lay in between. CDR3 in amino acids: CASSLLSLTGELFF. The CDR3 bases are TGTGCCAGCAGCTTACTTTCCCTCACCGGGGAGCTGTTTTTT. The whole variable domain, filled in from reference TRBV7-9 and TRBJ2-2, reads DTGVSQNPRHKITKRGQNVTFRCDPISEHNRLYWYRQTLGQGPEFLTYFQNEAQLEKSRLLSDRFSAERPKGSFSTLEIQRTEQGDSAMYLCASSLLSLTGELFFGEGSRLTVL.

The gene calls are TRBV4-2 and TRBJ1-5; D not resolved. V gave up 1 base and J gave up 6 bases, with 19 bases separating them. CDR1 and CDR2 (germline): LGHNA, YNFKEQ. The length of the CDR3 is 17 residues. The CDR3 loop reads CASSQVPSPLVAQPQHF. CDR3 nucleotide sequence: TGTGCCAGCAGCCAAGTTCCCTCCCCACTGGTTGCTCAGCCCCAGCATTTT.

This clone appeared a few times. The rearrangement links TRBV6-5 to TRBJ1-2, with 9 positions matching TRBD1. After removal of 0 bases from V and 4 bases from J, the junction contained 0 bases not matched to a gene. The CDR3 is 14 residues long. Germline lookup yields CDR1 MNHEY and CDR2 SVGAGI. CDR3 region: CASSYSTGGYGYTF. CDR3 nucleotide sequence: TGTGCCAGCAGTTACTCGACAGGGGGCTATGGCTACACCTTC.

The chain employs TRBV18 and TRBJ2-7; D not resolved. The CDR3 contains 13 residues. Germline CDR1 and CDR2: KGHSH and LQKENI. The ends were cut back, 2 bases at V and 1 base at J, with 6 bases in the middle. The CDR3 sequence is CASSPALSYEQYF. DNA of the CDR3: TGTGCCAGCTCACCAGCCCTATCCTACGAGCAGTACTTC.

CDR3 residues: CASSPPRLNRGPWGWTFF. CDR3 sequence (DNA): TGTGCCAGCAGTCCTCCACGACTAAACAGGGGGCCATGGGGATGGACTTTCTTT. The genes are TRBV9 and TRBJ1-1; TRBD1 agrees at 9 bases. Germline loops: CDR1 SGDLS, CDR2 YYNGEE. The CDR3 length is 18 residues. V lost 5 bases to trimming and J lost 12 bases; unmatched junction nucleotides: 26.

This rearrangement joins TRBV6-7 to TRBJ2-5; the D gene is possibly TRBD2 (6 bases). The closer fit of TRBJ2-7 to the DNA end suggests the J call may be wrong. TRBV6-7 is an ORF for which the function is uncertain. This CDR3 is built from 15 residues. The CDR3 here is CASSRDSCYLYEQYF. For the CDR3, the DNA is TGTGCCAGCAGCAGGGACTCCTGCTATCTCTACGAGCAGTACTTC.

This clone was seen only a few times. The chain is built from TRBV9 and TRBJ2-7; 11 nucleotides agree with TRBD2. This CDR3 has 15 residues. V lost 0 bases to trimming and J lost 5 bases; unmatched junction nucleotides: 4. Germline CDR1 SGDLS, CDR2 YYNGEE. For the CDR3, the DNA is TGTGCCAGCAGCGTAGTGACTAGCGGGATCCACGAGCAGTACTTC. This sequence encodes CASSVVTSGIHEQYF.

This clone has only a few counts. The chain combines TRBV19 with TRBJ1-1, with 8 bases lining up with TRBD1. Looked up from germline, CDR1 is LNHDA and CDR2 is SQIVND (reference sequence). The CDR3 contains 13 residues. With V trimmed by 8 bases and J by 1 base, 3 bases remained unmatched. CDR3: CASFDRGNTEAFF. CDR3 bases: TGTGCCAGTTTCGACAGGGGGAACACTGAAGCTTTCTTT.

The chain recombines TRBV7-8 with TRBJ1-1, with 7 nucleotides matching TRBD1. CDR3 size: 13 residues. Trimming took 2 bases from V and 4 from J; bases not matched to a gene: 1. Germline CDR1 reads SGHVS; CDR2 reads FQNEAQ. The CDR3 here is CASSLQGGTEAFF. CDR3 DNA sequence: TGTGCCAGCAGCTTACAGGGGGGCACTGAAGCTTTCTTT. Looking up the rest from reference TRBV7-8 and TRBJ1-1 gives the full variable domain: GAGVSQSPRYKVAKRGQDVALRCDPISGHVSLFWYQQALGQGPEFLTYFQNEAQLDKSGLPSDRFFAERPEGSVSTLKIQRTQQEDSAVYLCASSLQGGTEAFFGQGTRLTVV.

The chain uses TRBV5-1 and TRBJ1-1; 10 nucleotides line up with TRBD1. This CDR3 is built from 16 residues. The V gene end was trimmed by 0 bases and the J gene end by 0 bases; junction bases not matched to a gene: 2. Per germline, CDR1 SGHRS and CDR2 YFSETQ. The CDR3 is CASSLEDRGMNTEAFF. The CDR3 region has the DNA TGCGCCAGCAGCTTGGAGGACAGGGGGATGAACACTGAAGCTTTCTTT.

V and J are TRBV15 and TRBJ2-2, with 9 bases matching TRBD1. The CDR3 has 15 residues. The V gene end was trimmed by 4 bases and the J gene end by 3 bases; junction bases not matched to a gene: 3. The germline CDR1 and CDR2 sequences are LNHNV and YYDKDF (reference sequence). The CDR3: CATSTRDRDTGELFF. DNA for the CDR3: TGTGCCACCAGCACCCGGGACAGGGACACCGGGGAGCTGTTTTTT. Full variable domain (rest looked up from reference TRBV15 and TRBJ2-2): DAMVIQNPRYQVTQFGKPVTLSCSQTLNHNVMYWYQQKSSQAPKLLFHYYDKDFNNEADTPDNFQSRRPNTSFCFLDIRSPGLGDTAMYLCATSTRDRDTGELFFGEGSRLTVL.

The chain combines TRBV6-5 with TRBJ2-7, with D possibly TRBD2 on 6 matching bases. Trimming shortened V by 2 bases and J by 0 bases, and 11 bases separated the two germline ends. Germline-derived CDR1 and CDR2 are MNHEY and SVGAGI. CDR3 length: 15 amino acids. In DNA form, the CDR3 reads TGTGCCAGCAGTTACAGTGACGGGAGCTCCTACGAGCAGTACTTC. Its protein product is CASSYSDGSSYEQYF.

V gene TRBV6-1 combines with J gene TRBJ1-1; D unresolved. Trimming pared 2 bases from V and 5 bases from J, leaving 9 bases between. CDR1 MNHNS and CDR2 SASEGT come from the germline V gene. The CDR3 spans 13 residues. This CDR3 reads CASSEYWRTEAFF. The CDR3 DNA reads as TGTGCCAGCAGTGAATATTGGCGGACTGAAGCTTTCTTT.

The genes are TRBV5-1 and TRBJ2-7, with D possibly matching TRBD2 (5 bases). V lost 5 bases, J lost 3 bases, and 12 bases lay in between. This CDR3 comprises 13 residues. Germline-derived CDR1 and CDR2 are SGHRS and YFSETQ. For the CDR3, the DNA is TGCGCCAGCAGAAGACCGGGAAACTACGAGCAGTACTTC. Its translation: CASRRPGNYEQYF.

The chain joins TRBV15 to TRBJ2-5, with 9 bases matching TRBD2. Germline trimming cut 3 bases from V and 2 bases from J; bases unmatched to any gene: 7. The CDR3 loop spans 16 amino acids. The germline CDR1 and CDR2 sequences are LNHNV and YYDKDF (reference sequence). The CDR3 loop is CATSSWDAGGQETQYF. The CDR3 DNA reads as TGTGCCACCAGCAGCTGGGACGCGGGAGGGCAAGAGACCCAGTACTTC. Supplemented by reference TRBV15 and TRBJ2-5, the full variable domain reads DAMVIQNPRYQVTQFGKPVTLSCSQTLNHNVMYWYQQKSSQAPKLLFHYYDKDFNNEADTPDNFQSRRPNTSFCFLDIRSPGLGDTAMYLCATSSWDAGGQETQYFGPGTRLLVL.